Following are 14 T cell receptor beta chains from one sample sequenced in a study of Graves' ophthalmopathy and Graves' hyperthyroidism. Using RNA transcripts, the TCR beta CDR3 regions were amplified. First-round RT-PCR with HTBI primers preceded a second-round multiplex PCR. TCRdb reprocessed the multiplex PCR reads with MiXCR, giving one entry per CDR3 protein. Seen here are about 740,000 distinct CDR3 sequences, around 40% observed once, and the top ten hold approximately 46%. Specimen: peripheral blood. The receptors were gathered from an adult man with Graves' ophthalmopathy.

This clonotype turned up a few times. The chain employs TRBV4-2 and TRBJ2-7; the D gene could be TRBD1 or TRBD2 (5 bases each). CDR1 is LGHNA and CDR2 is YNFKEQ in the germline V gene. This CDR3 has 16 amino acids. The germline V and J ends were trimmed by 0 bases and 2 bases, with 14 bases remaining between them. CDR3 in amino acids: CASSQDGRGVAYEQYF. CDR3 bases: TGTGCCAGCAGCCAAGACGGTAGAGGGGTTGCCTACGAGCAGTACTTC.

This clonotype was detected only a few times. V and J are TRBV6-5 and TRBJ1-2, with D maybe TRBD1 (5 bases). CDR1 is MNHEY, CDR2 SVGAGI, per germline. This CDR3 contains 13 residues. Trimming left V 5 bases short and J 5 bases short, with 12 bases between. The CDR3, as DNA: TGTGCCAGCAGTGTGACAGAACTTTATGGCTACACCTTC. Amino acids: CASSVTELYGYTF.

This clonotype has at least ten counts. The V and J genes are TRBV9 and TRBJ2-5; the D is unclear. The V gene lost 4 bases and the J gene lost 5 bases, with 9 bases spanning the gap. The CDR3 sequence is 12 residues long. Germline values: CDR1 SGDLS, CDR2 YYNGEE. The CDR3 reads CASSRRVETQYF. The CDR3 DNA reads TGTGCCAGCAGCCGTCGTGTGGAGACCCAGTACTTC.

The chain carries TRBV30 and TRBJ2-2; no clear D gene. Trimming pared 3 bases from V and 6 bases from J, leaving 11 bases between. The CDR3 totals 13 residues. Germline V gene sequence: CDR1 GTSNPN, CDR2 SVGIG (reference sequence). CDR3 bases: TGTGCCTGGAGCGCTCTGGACCCCGGGGAGCTGTTTTTT. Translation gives CAWSALDPGELFF. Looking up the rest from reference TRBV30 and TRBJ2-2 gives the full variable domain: SQTIHQWPATLVQPVGSPLSLECTVEGTSNPNLYWYRQAAGRGLQLLFYSVGIGQISSEVPQNLSASRPQDRQFILSSKKLLLSDSGFYLCAWSALDPGELFFGEGSRLTVL.

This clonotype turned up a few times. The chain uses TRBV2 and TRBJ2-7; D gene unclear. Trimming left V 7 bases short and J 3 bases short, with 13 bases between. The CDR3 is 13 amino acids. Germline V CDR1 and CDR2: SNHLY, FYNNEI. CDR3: CASKIWGYYEQYF. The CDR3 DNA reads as TGTGCCAGCAAAATTTGGGGATACTACGAGCAGTACTTC. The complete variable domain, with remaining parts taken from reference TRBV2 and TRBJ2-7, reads EPEVTQTPSHQVTQMGQEVILRCVPISNHLYFYWYRQILGQKVEFLVSFYNNEISEKSEIFDDQFSVERPDGSNFTLKIRSTKLEDSAMYFCASKIWGYYEQYFGPGTRLTVT.

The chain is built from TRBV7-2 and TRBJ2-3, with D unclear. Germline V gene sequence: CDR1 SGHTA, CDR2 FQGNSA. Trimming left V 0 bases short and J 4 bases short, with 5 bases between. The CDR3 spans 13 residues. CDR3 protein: CASSLAQSDTQYF. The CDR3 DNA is TGTGCCAGCAGCTTAGCACAGTCAGATACGCAGTATTTT.

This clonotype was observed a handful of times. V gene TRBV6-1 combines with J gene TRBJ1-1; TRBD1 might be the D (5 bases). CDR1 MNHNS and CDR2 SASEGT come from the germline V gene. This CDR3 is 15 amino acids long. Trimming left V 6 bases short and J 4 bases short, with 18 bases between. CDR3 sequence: CASRTESRVRTEAFF. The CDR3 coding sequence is TGTGCCAGCAGGACTGAAAGCAGGGTTCGCACTGAAGCTTTCTTT.

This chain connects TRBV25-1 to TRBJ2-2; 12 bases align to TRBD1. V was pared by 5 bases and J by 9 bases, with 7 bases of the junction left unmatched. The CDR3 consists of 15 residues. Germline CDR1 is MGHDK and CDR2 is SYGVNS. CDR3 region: CASSSPGQGARELFF. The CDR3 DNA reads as TGTGCCAGCAGTTCCCCGGGACAGGGGGCGCGGGAGCTGTTTTTT.

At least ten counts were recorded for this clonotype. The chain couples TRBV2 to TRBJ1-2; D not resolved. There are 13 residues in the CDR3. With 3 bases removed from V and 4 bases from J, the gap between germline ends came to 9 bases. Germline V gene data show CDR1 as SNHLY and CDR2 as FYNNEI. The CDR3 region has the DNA TGTGCCAGCAGTGACGGGCCGACCTATGGCTACACCTTC. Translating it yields CASSDGPTYGYTF.

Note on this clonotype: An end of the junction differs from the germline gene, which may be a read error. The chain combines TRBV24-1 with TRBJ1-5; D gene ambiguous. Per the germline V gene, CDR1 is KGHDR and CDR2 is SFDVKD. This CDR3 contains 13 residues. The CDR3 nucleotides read TGTGCCATCAGTGACGGGGTAGATCAGCCCCAGCATTTT. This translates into CAISDGVDQPQHF.

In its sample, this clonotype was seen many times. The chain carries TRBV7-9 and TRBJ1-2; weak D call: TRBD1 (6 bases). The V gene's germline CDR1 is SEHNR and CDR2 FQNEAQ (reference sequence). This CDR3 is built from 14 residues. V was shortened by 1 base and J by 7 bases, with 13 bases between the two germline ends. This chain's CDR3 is CASSLVGAQSGYTF. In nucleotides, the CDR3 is TGTGCCAGCAGCTTAGTGGGGGCGCAGTCTGGCTACACCTTC. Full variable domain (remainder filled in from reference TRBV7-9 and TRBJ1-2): DTGVSQNPRHKITKRGQNVTFRCDPISEHNRLYWYRQTLGQGPEFLTYFQNEAQLEKSRLLSDRFSAERPKGSFSTLEIQRTEQGDSAMYLCASSLVGAQSGYTFGSGTRLTVV.

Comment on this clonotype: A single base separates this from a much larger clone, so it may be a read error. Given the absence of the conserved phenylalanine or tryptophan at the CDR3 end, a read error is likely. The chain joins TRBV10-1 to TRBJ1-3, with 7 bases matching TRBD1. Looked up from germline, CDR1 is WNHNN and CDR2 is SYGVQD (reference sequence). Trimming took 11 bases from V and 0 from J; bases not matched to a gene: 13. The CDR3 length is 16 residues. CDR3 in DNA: TGCGCCCGCTCAGGACAGGACCGAAACTCTGGAAACACCATATATCTT. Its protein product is CARSGQDRNSGNTIYL.

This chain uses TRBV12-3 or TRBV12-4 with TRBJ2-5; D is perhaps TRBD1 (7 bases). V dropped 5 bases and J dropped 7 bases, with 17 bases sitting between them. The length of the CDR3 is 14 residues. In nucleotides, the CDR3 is TGTGCCAGCAGTCCTGGACAGGCGCGGGGGACCCAGTACTTC. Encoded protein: CASSPGQARGTQYF.

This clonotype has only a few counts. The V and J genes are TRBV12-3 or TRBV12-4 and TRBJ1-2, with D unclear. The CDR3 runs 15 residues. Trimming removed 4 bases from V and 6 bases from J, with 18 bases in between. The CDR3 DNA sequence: TGTGCCAGCAGTTCCGGGCCCGGGGATCAAAATGGCTACACCTTC. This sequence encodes CASSSGPGDQNGYTF.